One sample yielded the 2 T cell receptor beta chains listed below, sequenced in a study of T cells in Graves' hyperthyroidism and ophthalmopathy. RNA transcripts served as the template for amplifying TCR beta CDR3 regions. In the first-round RT-PCR of the TCR CDR3, the HTBI primer set was used. From the multiplex PCR reads, TCRdb called clonotypes with MiXCR, one entry per CDR3 protein. Among around 390,000 distinct CDR3 sequences listed, around 15% were seen once. The sample taken for sequencing was blood. Every receptor here comes from a woman aged 25 to 39 with Graves' ophthalmopathy.

Many counts were recorded for this clonotype. The chain joins TRBV5-1 to TRBJ2-2; perhaps TRBD1 as D (5 bases). The CDR3 spans 16 residues. V lost 7 bases to trimming and J lost 1 base, with 17 bases between them. Germline V gene sequence: CDR1 SGHRS, CDR2 YFSETQ. CDR3 region: CASGLRWGRNTGELFF. The CDR3 DNA reads TGCGCCAGCGGGCTACGCTGGGGCAGGAACACCGGGGAGCTGTTTTTT.

At least ten counts were recorded for this clonotype. The rearrangement uses TRBV5-1 and TRBJ2-7; 12 bases are shared with TRBD2. The V gene end was trimmed by 0 bases and the J gene end by 7 bases; junction bases not matched to a gene: 8. The CDR3 consists of 16 residues. CDR1 and CDR2 from the germline V gene are SGHRS and YFSETQ. CDR3 bases: TGCGCCAGCAGCTTGGCCCCGCTAGCGGGGGGGCAAGAGCAGTACTTC. It encodes CASSLAPLAGGQEQYF.